Shown below are 18 T cell receptor beta chains from a single sample sequenced in a study of identical twins' blood T cells. TCRdb called the 5' RACE reads again in MiXCR, with one record for every CDR3 protein. The sample shows 400,000 or so distinct CDR3 sequences, over 25% of them seen only once. The sequenced sample consisted of PBMCs. The source is a woman aged 18-49 years in good health.

V gene TRBV6-1 combines with J gene TRBJ2-5, with TRBD1 identical over 7 bases. Trimming at V came to 5 bases and at J to 2 bases, leaving 8 bases not matched to a gene. CDR1 MNHNS and CDR2 SASEGT come from the germline V gene. The CDR3 length is 15 residues. In DNA form, the CDR3 reads TGTGCCAGCAGTCCCGGACAGGTTTTACAAGAGACCCAGTACTTC. It is translated as CASSPGQVLQETQYF.

This clonotype is medium-sized. The junction differs from germline at one of its ends, possibly a read error. The genes are TRBV12-3 or TRBV12-4 and TRBJ1-1, with D possibly matching TRBD1 (6 bases). This CDR3 is built from 13 residues. CDR3 sequence reads: CASSLGGNTEAFF. In DNA form, the CDR3 reads TGTGCCAGCAGCTTAGGGGGGAACACTGAAGCTTTCTTT.

This chain uses TRBV6-6 with TRBJ1-1, with a weak D call TRBD1 (5 bases). Germline V gives CDR1 MNHNY, CDR2 SVGAGI (reference sequence). The CDR3 spans 16 residues. Trimming left V 4 bases short and J 1 base short, with 16 bases between. The DNA of the CDR3 is TGTGCCAGCAGTTTCCCGCGGATAAGGGGGAACACTGAAGCTTTCTTT. The encoded protein is CASSFPRIRGNTEAFF.

The CDR3 loop reads CASSYRKSTGNTIYF. For the CDR3, the DNA is TGTGCCAGCAGTTACAGGAAGAGCACTGGAAACACCATATATTTT. This sequence joins TRBV6-5 and TRBJ1-3, with D unresolved. Looked up from germline, CDR1 is MNHEY and CDR2 is SVGAGI. CDR3 length equals 15 residues. Deletions cut 2 bases from V and 2 bases from J, with 10 bases between.

The chain uses TRBV29-1 and TRBJ2-5, with D hard to call. Trimming removed 0 bases from V and 7 bases from J, with 9 bases in between. Germline values: CDR1 SQVTM, CDR2 ANQGSEA. CDR3 length: 12 amino acids. The CDR3 region has the DNA TGCAGCGTTGAAGACCTAAGAGGGACCCAGTACTTC. It codes for CSVEDLRGTQYF.

The chain carries TRBV11-2 and TRBJ2-4; D is possibly TRBD1 (6 bases). The CDR3 consists of 17 residues. Germline CDR1 is SGHAT and CDR2 is FQNNGV. Trimming pared 5 bases from V and 2 bases from J, leaving 19 bases between. CDR3 region: CASSQKVQGLPKNIQYF. The CDR3 DNA is TGTGCCAGCAGCCAGAAAGTTCAGGGGTTACCCAAAAACATTCAGTACTTC.

V and J are TRBV5-1 and TRBJ1-5, with TRBD1 as a possible D gene (5 bases). This CDR3 has 15 amino acids. Germline CDR1 reads SGHRS; CDR2 reads YFSETQ. V lost 1 base to trimming and J lost 4 bases, with 12 bases between them. The CDR3 DNA reads as TGCGCCAGCAGCTTGCTTCCAGGGTGGAATCAGCCCCAGCATTTT. Amino acid sequence: CASSLLPGWNQPQHF.

This rearrangement joins TRBV7-9 to TRBJ1-1; 9 bases line up with TRBD1. Germline-derived CDR1 and CDR2 are SEHNR and FQNEAQ (reference sequence). Germline trimming cut 7 bases from V and 1 base from J; bases unmatched to any gene: 10. The CDR3 sequence is 16 residues long. The CDR3 DNA sequence: TGTGCCAGCATCCGGCGGTCGACAGGGGGGAACACTGAAGCTTTCTTT. Translation gives CASIRRSTGGNTEAFF.

The chain links TRBV20-1 to TRBJ2-4, with D possibly being TRBD2 (6 bases). CDR1 and CDR2 (germline): DFQATT, SNEGSKA (reference sequence). Trimming cost V 5 bases and J 1 base, with 15 bases left between them. There are 15 residues in the CDR3. Here the CDR3 reads CSAPPGAGAKNIQYF. The CDR3, as DNA: TGCAGTGCTCCGCCCGGGGCGGGGGCCAAAAACATTCAGTACTTC.

This clonotype was detected only a few times. The rearrangement uses TRBV5-1 and TRBJ2-1; D is possibly TRBD1 (6 bases). V lost 0 bases and J 4 bases, leaving 32 bases between the germline ends. CDR1 and CDR2 from the germline V gene are SGHRS and YFSETQ. The length of the CDR3 is 22 residues. The CDR3 sequence: CASSLVPTLDSVPARVYNEQFF. CDR3 in DNA: TGCGCCAGCAGCTTGGTTCCCACCTTGGACAGCGTCCCAGCCAGAGTTTACAATGAGCAGTTCTTC.

The rearrangement links TRBV27 to TRBJ1-2; the match to TRBD1 covers 10 bases. Germline assignment: CDR1 MNHEY and CDR2 SMNVEV (reference sequence). The length of the CDR3 is 14 residues. V lost 2 bases and J lost 7; bases outside the gene matches: 4. The DNA of the CDR3 is TGTGCCAGCAGTTTAGACAGGGGGCAAGTTGGCTACACCTTC. This codes for CASSLDRGQVGYTF.

This clonotype was picked up a small number of times. CDR3 nucleotide sequence: TGTGCCAGCAGTTACTCTGGGACGAACACTGAAGCTTTCTTT. Amino acids: CASSYSGTNTEAFF. The chain combines TRBV6-6 with TRBJ1-1; a weak D match, TRBD1 (5 bases). The ends were cut back, 0 bases at V and 1 base at J, with 6 bases in the middle. The CDR3 sequence is 14 residues long. Per germline, CDR1 MNHNY and CDR2 SVGAGI (reference sequence).

As DNA, the CDR3 is TGTGCCAGCAGGTCCCCTGAGGCGTTTTACTATGGCTACACCTTC. It encodes CASRSPEAFYYGYTF. The chain couples TRBV28 to TRBJ1-2, with no clear D. Germline CDR1 reads MDHEN; CDR2 reads SYDVKM. The CDR3 extends over 15 amino acids. The ends were cut back, 6 bases at V and 3 bases at J, with 17 bases in the middle.

This clonotype was picked up many times. This chain uses TRBV29-1 with TRBJ1-4; weak D call: TRBD1 (6 bases). The germline CDR1 and CDR2 sequences are SQVTM and ANQGSEA. The CDR3 runs to 14 residues. Trimming took off 6 bases at V and 4 bases at J, with 15 bases between the two ends. The DNA for the CDR3 is TGCAGCGTCGACCTACAGGGACGTAATGAAAAACTGTTTTTT. Residues: CSVDLQGRNEKLFF.

This clonotype has a handful of counts. This chain connects TRBV20-1 to TRBJ1-1, with 7 bases that match TRBD1. The CDR3 extends over 14 amino acids. Germline values: CDR1 DFQATT, CDR2 SNEGSKA (reference sequence). J was trimmed by 1 base and V by 4 bases; bases with no gene match: 6. CDR3 nucleotide sequence: TGCAGTGCTAATAGGGGACAGACGAACACTGAAGCTTTCTTT. Amino acids: CSANRGQTNTEAFF.

This clonotype was observed many times. The rearrangement joins TRBV29-1 to TRBJ2-1; 9 positions agree with TRBD2. The CDR3 covers 14 residues. The J segment lost 2 bases and the V segment lost 1 base, leaving 0 bases of the junction unmatched. Germline V gene sequence: CDR1 SQVTM, CDR2 ANQGSEA. The CDR3 DNA sequence: TGCAGCGTTGAAGGACTAGCGGCCTACAATGAGCAGTTCTTC. This codes for CSVEGLAAYNEQFF.

This clonotype was detected once. This may arise from a read error, as a much more abundant clone is one base away. The genes are TRBV29-1 and TRBJ2-6; D is possibly TRBD1 (5 bases). CDR3 length: 14 residues. Germline V lookup: CDR1 SQVTM, CDR2 ANQGSEA. In nucleotides, the CDR3 is TGCAGCGTTGTCTGGGTGTCTGGGGCCTACGTCCTGACTTTC. Its protein is CSVVWVSGAYVLTF.

This clonotype was seen a handful of times. The junction differs from germline at one of its ends, possibly a read error. The CDR3 reads CASSEKGTAYDEQFF. The CDR3 coding sequence is TGTGCCAGCAGTGAAAAAGGGACGGCCTACGATGAGCAGTTCTTC. The chain combines TRBV2 with TRBJ2-1; D may match TRBD1 or TRBD2 (5 bases each). This CDR3 has 15 amino acids. In germline, CDR1 is SNHLY, CDR2 FYNNEI. The full variable domain, rest sourced from reference TRBV2 and TRBJ2-1, is EPEVTQTPSHQVTQMGQEVILRCVPISNHLYFYWYRQILGQKVEFLVSFYNNEISEKSEIFDDQFSVERPDGSNFTLKIRSTKLEDSAMYFCASSEKGTAYDEQFFGPGTRLTVL.